This is a list of T cell receptor beta chains from one sample in a study of PD-1 blockade in classical Hodgkin lymphoma. Here immunoSEQ multiplex PCR was the method, and the copy in TCRdb shows in-frame clones only, minus some. Counted here are 95,000 to 100,000 clones, roughly 89% occurring once; the ten biggest clones make up 6.6%. The specimen comprised peripheral blood mononuclear cells (PBMCs), sampled before the second cycle of nivolumab. Receptors originate from a human donor with classical Hodgkin lymphoma. The CDR3 runs from the conserved cysteine through the conserved F or W. D genes are given only for firm matches. Size is stated for part of the rows, as once, few or many counts, or as a class when the clone is expanded.

D: TRBD1
size: -
V: TRBV28
J: TRBJ2-1
DNA: TGTGCCAGCAGTTCCCCCCACAGGGGTACCTACAATGAGCAGTTCTTC
CDR3: CASSSPHRGTYNEQFF

D: -
size: -
V: TRBV29-1
J: TRBJ2-7
DNA: TGCAGCGTTGACAGGGGTCCGGGGCCAACCTACGAGCAGTACTTC
CDR3: CSVDRGPGPTYEQYF

D: -
size: few
V: TRBV10-2
J: TRBJ1-2
DNA: TGCGCCAGTTCTCTCCCCCCGACAGGCGCGGGGTATGGCTACACCTTC
CDR3: CASSLPPTGAGYGYTF

D: -
size: -
V: TRBV15
J: TRBJ2-2
DNA: TGTGCCACCAGCGGAAGAAAGGACGGGGAGCTGTTTTTT
CDR3: CATSGRKDGELFF

D: -
size: -
V: TRBV28
J: TRBJ2-7
DNA: TGTGCCAGCAGTTTGAGTGGGTACACAGACTACGAGCAGTACTTC
CDR3: CASSLSGYTDYEQYF

D: TRBD1
size: -
V: TRBV27
J: TRBJ2-7
DNA: TGTGCCAGCAGCCTCAGGGGGATAACTACGAGGCAGTACTTC
CDR3: CASSLRGITTRQYF

D: -
size: -
V: TRBV4-1
J: TRBJ1-4
DNA: TGCGCCAGCAGCCAGGGAAGGGGTGGTGAAAAACTGTTTTTT
CDR3: CASSQGRGGEKLFF

D: -
size: -
V: TRBV7-9
J: TRBJ1-5
DNA: TGTGCCAGCAGCTTATCAGATAGCAATCAGCCCCAGCATTTT
CDR3: CASSLSDSNQPQHF

D: -
size: -
V: TRBV7-2
J: TRBJ1-6
DNA: TGTGCCAGCAGCTTATGGCAGGGCAATAATTCACCCCTCCACTTT
CDR3: CASSLWQGNNSPLHF

D: -
size: -
V: TRBV21-1
J: TRBJ2-7
DNA: TGTGCCAGCAGGACTCAGGGGGATCACCACGAGCAGTACTTC
CDR3: CASRTQGDHHEQYF

D: TRBD2
size: -
V: TRBV28
J: TRBJ2-3
DNA: TGTGCCAGCAGGGGACTAGCGGGGAGAACAGATACGCAGTATTTT
CDR3: CASRGLAGRTDTQYF

D: TRBD2
size: -
V: TRBV19
J: TRBJ2-7
DNA: TGTGCCAGTAGTATCGAGCGGGGGGTGACCTACGAGCAGTACTTC
CDR3: CASSIERGVTYEQYF

D: -
size: -
V: TRBV9
J: TRBJ2-1
DNA: TGTGCCAGCAGCGTAGATCTCGGGCTGTTCAATGAGCAGTTCTTC
CDR3: CASSVDLGLFNEQFF

D: -
size: -
V: TRBV10-3
J: TRBJ2-7
DNA: TGTGCCATCGTCGGGACAAGGAACGAGCAGTACTTC
CDR3: CAIVGTRNEQYF

D: -
size: -
V: TRBV5-1
J: TRBJ2-3
DNA: TGCGCCAGCAGCTTGGGCACCGACACAGATACGCAGTATTTT
CDR3: CASSLGTDTDTQYF

D: TRBD2
size: -
V: TRBV19
J: TRBJ2-3
DNA: TGTGCCAGTAGTAAGACTAGCGGTATACCCCTTTGGACAGATACGCAGTATTTT
CDR3: CASSKTSGIPLWTDTQYF

D: -
size: -
V: TRBV5-6
J: TRBJ2-7
DNA: TGTGCCAGCAGCCTCACCCGGGGGCCCACCTACGAGCAGTACTTC
CDR3: CASSLTRGPTYEQYF

D: -
size: -
V: TRBV6-1
J: TRBJ2-7
DNA: TGTGCCAGCAGTGATGTGTACTCCTACGAGCAGTACTTC
CDR3: CASSDVYSYEQYF

D: -
size: once
V: TRBV27
J: TRBJ2-1
DNA: TGTGCCAGCAGCGTAGCCGAGGAATACAATGAGCAGTTCTTC
CDR3: CASSVAEEYNEQFF

D: TRBD1
size: -
V: TRBV7-2
J: TRBJ1-2
DNA: TGTGCCAGCAGCTTTTGGGGGCGTGACAGGGCCTATGGCTACACCTTC
CDR3: CASSFWGRDRAYGYTF

D: -
size: -
V: TRBV6-4
J: TRBJ2-2
DNA: TGTGCCAGCAGTACAGGGACGGACACCGGGGAGCTGTTTTTT
CDR3: CASSTGTDTGELFF

D: TRBD1
size: -
V: TRBV6-7
J: TRBJ1-1
DNA: TGTGCCAGCAGAACCCCACCGGGACAGGGGTTAGTAGCTTTCTTT
CDR3: CASRTPPGQGLVAFF

D: -
size: -
V: TRBV11-3
J: TRBJ1-3
DNA: TGTGCCAGCAGCTCCGACGGGGGAAACACCATATATTTT
CDR3: CASSSDGGNTIYF

D: -
size: -
V: TRBV30
J: TRBJ1-6
DNA: TGTGCCTTTGGGGACATTTCCCTCATCCCCCTCCACTTT
CDR3: CAFGDISLIPLHF

D: TRBD2
size: -
V: TRBV5-4
J: TRBJ2-3
DNA: TGTGCCAGCAGCTTGGGGAGGACTAGCGGGGGGGCCCTAGATACGCAGTATTTT
CDR3: CASSLGRTSGGALDTQYF

D: -
size: -
V: TRBV7-2
J: TRBJ1-5
DNA: TGTGCCAGCAGCTTAGATCCCGGCGGGGATCAGCCCCAGCATTTT
CDR3: CASSLDPGGDQPQHF

D: TRBD1
size: -
V: TRBV5-1
J: TRBJ2-3
DNA: TGCGCCAGCAGCTTTCGGACAGGGGAGGGAGATACGCAGTATTTT
CDR3: CASSFRTGEGDTQYF

D: -
size: -
V: TRBV6-5
J: TRBJ1-1
DNA: TGTGCCAGCACCCGGGACGAAAACACTGAAGCTTTCTTT
CDR3: CASTRDENTEAFF

D: -
size: -
V: TRBV6-5
J: TRBJ1-1
DNA: TGTGCCAGCAGTTATAGGAGCCCCCGGAGTGAAGCTTTCTTT
CDR3: CASSYRSPRSEAFF

D: -
size: -
V: TRBV30
J: TRBJ2-7
DNA: TGTGCCTGGAGTGTCGGGTGGAAAGTCGCCTACGAGCAGTACTTC
CDR3: CAWSVGWKVAYEQYF

D: TRBD2
size: -
V: TRBV19
J: TRBJ2-5
DNA: TGTGCCAGTAGTATGGGGTTAGCGGGGTATCAAGAGACCCAGTACTTC
CDR3: CASSMGLAGYQETQYF

D: -
size: -
V: TRBV14
J: TRBJ1-6
DNA: TGTGCCAGCAGCCAAGGGGGGACCGTTTATAATTCACCCCTCCACTTT
CDR3: CASSQGGTVYNSPLHF

D: -
size: -
V: TRBV4-1
J: TRBJ1-3
DNA: TGCGCCAGCAGCCAAGATCAGGGGAACGGAAACACCATATATTTT
CDR3: CASSQDQGNGNTIYF

D: -
size: -
V: TRBV6-5
J: TRBJ1-4
DNA: TGTGCCAGCAGTCCCGGCCGGCAGGTTGGTGAAAAACTGTTTTTT
CDR3: CASSPGRQVGEKLFF

D: TRBD1
size: -
V: TRBV4-1
J: TRBJ2-1
DNA: TGCGCCAGCAGCCAAGATCAACAGGGGAGTTTAGTCGATGAGCAGTTCTTC
CDR3: CASSQDQQGSLVDEQFF

D: -
size: -
V: TRBV9
J: TRBJ1-1
DNA: TGTGCCAGCAGCGTATACGGCGACCTGAACACTGAAGCTTTCTTT
CDR3: CASSVYGDLNTEAFF

D: TRBD2
size: many
V: TRBV7-8
J: TRBJ2-3
DNA: TGTGCCAGCAGCTCCCATCGAGCGGGGACGCCAGATACGCAGTATTTT
CDR3: CASSSHRAGTPDTQYF

D: TRBD1
size: -
V: TRBV7-2
J: TRBJ1-3
DNA: TGTGCCAGCCGACAGGGGGCTGGAAACACCATATATTTT
CDR3: CASRQGAGNTIYF

D: -
size: -
V: TRBV9
J: TRBJ2-5
DNA: TGTGCCAGCTCGAGGGTGCAAGAGACCCAGTACTTC
CDR3: CASSRVQETQYF

D: TRBD2
size: -
V: TRBV11-3
J: TRBJ2-1
DNA: TGTGCCAGCAGTATGCGGGGGGCGAGGTACAATGAGCAGTTCTTC
CDR3: CASSMRGARYNEQFF

D: TRBD2
size: once
V: TRBV5-1
J: TRBJ2-2
DNA: TGCGCCAGCAGCTTGGAACCTAGCGGGGCGAACACCGGGGAGCTGTTTTTT
CDR3: CASSLEPSGANTGELFF

D: -
size: -
V: TRBV2
J: TRBJ2-1
DNA: TGTGCCAGCAGTCTCTCTAGAAACAATGAGCAGTTCTTC
CDR3: CASSLSRNNEQFF

D: -
size: -
V: TRBV4-3
J: TRBJ1-2
DNA: TGCGCCAGCAGCCAAGATGTGGCCGGGGACGGCTACACCTTC
CDR3: CASSQDVAGDGYTF